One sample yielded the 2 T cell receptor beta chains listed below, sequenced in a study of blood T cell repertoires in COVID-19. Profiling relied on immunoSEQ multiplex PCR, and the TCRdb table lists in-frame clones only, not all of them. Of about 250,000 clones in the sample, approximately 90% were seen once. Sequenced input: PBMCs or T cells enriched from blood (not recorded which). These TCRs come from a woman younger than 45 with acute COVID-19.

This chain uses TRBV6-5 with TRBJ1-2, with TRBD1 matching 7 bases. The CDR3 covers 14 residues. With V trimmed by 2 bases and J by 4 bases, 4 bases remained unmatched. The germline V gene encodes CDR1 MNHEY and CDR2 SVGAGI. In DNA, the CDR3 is TGTGCCAGCAGTTACGCTGAGGGGGCCTATGGCTACACCTTC. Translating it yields CASSYAEGAYGYTF.

The DNA for the CDR3 is TGTGCCAGCAGCGCTTGGACAGGGGGCGGTGGAAACACCATATATTTT. Its translation is CASSAWTGGGGNTIYF. This rearrangement joins TRBV7-2 to TRBJ1-3, with 11 bases that match TRBD1. V lost 5 bases and J lost 3; bases outside the gene matches: 6. Germline CDR1 reads SGHTA; CDR2 reads FQGNSA. This CDR3 is 16 amino acids long.